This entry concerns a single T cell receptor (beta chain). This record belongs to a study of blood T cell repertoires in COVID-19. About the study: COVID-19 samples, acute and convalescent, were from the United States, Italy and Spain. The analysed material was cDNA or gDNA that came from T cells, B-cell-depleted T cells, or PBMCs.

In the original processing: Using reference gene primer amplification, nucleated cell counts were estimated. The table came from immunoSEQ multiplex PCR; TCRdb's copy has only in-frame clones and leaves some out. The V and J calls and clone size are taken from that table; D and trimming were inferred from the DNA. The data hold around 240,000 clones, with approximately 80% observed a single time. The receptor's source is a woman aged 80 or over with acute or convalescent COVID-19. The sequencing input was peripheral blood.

The CDR3 sequence: CASSNIQGSGQPQHF. In DNA form, the CDR3 reads TGTGCCAGCAGCAATATACAGGGTAGTGGGCAGCCCCAGCATTTT. This sequence joins TRBV21-1 and TRBJ1-5; TRBD1, the table's D call, lacks a check against the DNA. TRBV21-1 is marked as a pseudogene. The CDR3 sequence is 15 residues long.